A single sample gave rise to the 9 T cell receptor beta chains below, sequenced in a study of tumor-infiltrating lymphocytes in primary liver carcinoma (dated by TCRdb to 2016 to 2017). RNA from unsorted whole blood was extracted with TRIzol reagent, and germline DNA was obtained with the DNeasy Blood & Tissue kit. The instrument was an Illumina HiSeq 2500. Starting from approximately 0.5 ug total RNA, TCRbeta-specific cDNA was produced by reverse transcription with a constant-region primer and ProtoScript II reverse transcriptase. Construction of the TCRbeta libraries relied on three nested rounds of multiplex PCR, following a slightly modified ARM-PCR procedure. Each of the first two PCR rounds ran for about 10 cycles and used multiplex TRBV1-TRBV30 forward primers together with a Cbeta reverse primer. The raw public data were reprocessed by TCRdb itself: fastp quality trimming at Q25, MiXCR clonotype calling, in-frame beta chains only. Duplicate CDR3 protein sequences are folded into a single record with the most common DNA and genes. This sample comprises 300,000 to 350,000 distinct CDR3 sequences, 65% of them detected only once. The top ten clonotypes cover about 6.1% of the sample.

The sequenced material came from peripheral blood. The receptors shown here come from a middle-aged man with primary liver carcinoma and hepatitis B virus infection.

As concerns this clonotype: Without the conserved terminal phenylalanine or tryptophan, this CDR3 likely stems from a read error. Because the CDR3's place on the DNA is in doubt, the DNA is left out and the CDR3 is given as listed by TCRdb. The V gene is TRBV5-4, the J gene TRBJ2-1; TRBD2 is the table's D call and was not checked against the DNA. In germline, CDR1 is SGHNT, CDR2 YYREEE (reference sequence). The CDR3 extends over 15 residues, inclusive of both ends. CDR3 protein: CASSPAGGSYNGQLY.

This clonotype was recorded a few times. With a much larger clone just one base away, this may be a read error. This chain joins TRBV29-1 and TRBJ2-3; 10 positions agree with TRBD2. Germline lookup yields CDR1 SQVTM and CDR2 ANQGSEA. The CDR3 is 13 amino acids. The CDR3 region has the DNA TGCGGCGTTGCTAGCGGGAGTGGAGATACGCAGTATTTT. Translation: CGVASGSGDTQYF.

Comment on this clonotype: A read error may produce the germline difference seen at one junction end. This chain uses TRBV11-2 with TRBJ1-2; a weak D match, TRBD1 (5 bases). CDR1 and CDR2 from the germline V gene are SGHAT and FQNNGV. This CDR3 has 14 residues. CDR3: CANLGGREEYGYTF. The DNA of the CDR3 is TGCGCCAACTTGGGGGGACGGGAAGAGTATGGCTACACCTTC. Full variable domain (outside the CDR3, taken from reference TRBV11-2 and TRBJ1-2): EAGVAQSPRYKIIEKRQSVAFWCNPISGHATLYWYQQILGQGPKLLIQFQNNGVVDDSQLPKDRFSAERLKGVDSTLKIQPAKLEDSAVYLCANLGGREEYGYTFGSGTRLTVV.

A word on this clonotype: Since a much larger clone is just one base distant, this may be a read error. The chain recombines TRBV7-9 with TRBJ2-1; D is possibly TRBD2 (5 bases). Germline V lookup: CDR1 SEHNR, CDR2 FQNEAQ (reference sequence). The CDR3 covers 15 residues. The CDR3 sequence: CASGLGSSEYNEQFF. The CDR3 DNA reads as TGTGCCAGCGGCTTAGGCAGTAGCGAATACAATGAGCAGTTCTTC.

In regard to this clonotype: This may come from a read error, since a much larger clone is one base off. V gene TRBV6-2 or TRBV6-3 combines with J gene TRBJ2-3; TRBD2 is a possible D gene (6 bases). CDR3 length: 15 amino acids. Looked up from germline, CDR1 is MNHEY and CDR2 is SVGEGT. This chain's CDR3 is CASSRPGTSGDMQYF. DNA for the CDR3: TGTGCCAGCAGTAGACCCGGGACTTCCGGGGATATGCAGTATTTT.

Note on this clonotype: The junction and the germline gene differ at one end; a read error may be behind it. This rearrangement joins TRBV4-1 to TRBJ2-3; 13 bases line up with TRBD2. Germline V lookup: CDR1 MGHRA, CDR2 YSYEKL. The CDR3 totals 16 residues. The CDR3 loop reads CASGQLLAGGLDTQYF. The CDR3 region has the DNA TGCGCCAGCGGCCAACTACTAGCGGGAGGGTTAGATACGCAGTATTTT.

As to this clonotype: The junction differs from germline at one of its ends, possibly a read error. V is TRBV29-1 and J is TRBJ2-1, with D possibly being TRBD1 (6 bases). This CDR3 contains 14 residues. Germline V gene sequence: CDR1 SQVTM, CDR2 ANQGSEA. The CDR3 protein is CSVETWYRVNEQSF. CDR3 nucleotides: TGCAGCGTTGAAACTTGGTACAGGGTCAATGAGCAGTCCTTC.

On this clonotype: A much more abundant neighbour one base away suggests this may be a read error. The CDR3 loop is CSVARNIGELFF. CDR3 nucleotides: TGCAGCGTTGCCCGGAACATCGGGGAGCTGTTTTTT. The chain recombines TRBV29-1 with TRBJ2-2; D gene uncertain. Germline CDR1 SQVTM, CDR2 ANQGSEA. The CDR3 spans 12 residues.

The chain links TRBV11-1 to TRBJ1-1, with D maybe TRBD1 (5 bases). Germline V gene data show CDR1 as SGHAT and CDR2 as FQDESV (reference sequence). CDR3 length: 13 residues. Trimming pared 4 bases from V and 5 bases from J, leaving 11 bases between. The CDR3 loop reads CASSSQGETEAFF. In nucleotides, the CDR3 is TGTGCCAGCAGCTCTCAGGGTGAGACTGAAGCTTTCTTT.